This T cell receptor (beta chain) originates from a study of graft-versus-host responses after intestinal transplantation. On the study more broadly: Induction using anti-thymocyte globulin, followed by tacrolimus and steroids for two to three years, was given to all recipients.

Trimming at V came to 2 bases and at J to 4 bases, leaving 1 base not matched to a gene. From germline, CDR1 is MNHNS and CDR2 SASEGT. The CDR3 length is 13 residues. Only in-frame clones appear in the TCRdb table, and some are missing; sequencing was by immunoSEQ multiplex PCR. The sample contains over 65,000 clones, 92% of which appear only once. V gene TRBV6-1 combines with J gene TRBJ2-5, with TRBD1 identical over 7 bases. The sample here was PBMCs, taken 98 days after intestinal transplantation. The receptor was derived from a human patient who received an intestinal transplant, so some T cells may come from the graft donor. The CDR3 DNA reads as TGTGCCAGCAGTGAACGGGACAGAGAGACCCAGTACTTC. This codes for CASSERDRETQYF.